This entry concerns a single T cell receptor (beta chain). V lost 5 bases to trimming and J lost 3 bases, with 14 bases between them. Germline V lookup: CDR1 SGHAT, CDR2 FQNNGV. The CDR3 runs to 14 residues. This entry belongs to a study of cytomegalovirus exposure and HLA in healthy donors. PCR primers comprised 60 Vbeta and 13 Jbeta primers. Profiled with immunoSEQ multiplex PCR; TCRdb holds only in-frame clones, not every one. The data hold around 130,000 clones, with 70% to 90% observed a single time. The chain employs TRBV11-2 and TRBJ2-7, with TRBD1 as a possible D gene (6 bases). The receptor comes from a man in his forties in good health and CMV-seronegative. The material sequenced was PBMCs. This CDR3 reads CASSLGQTNYEQYF. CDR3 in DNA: TGTGCCAGCAGCCTTGGACAGACTAACTACGAGCAGTACTTC.